The entry below describes one T cell receptor (beta chain). This clone was detected only once. Its binding antigen is unknown. No qualities accompany the bases; no much larger clone lies one base away. The sample belongs to a study of blood T cell repertoires in COVID-19 (dated by TCRdb to 2020 to 2021). About the study as a whole: Samples covering the acute and convalescent phases of COVID-19 were provided by collaborators in the United States, Italy and Spain. Nearly every sample came with metadata listing a de-identified subject ID, COVID-19 status, age in years and sex. Deeply sampled blood TCRbeta repertoires from subjects exposed to, actively infected with, or recovered from COVID-19 were included in the dataset. Where HLA class I and class II types were available, the types were taken from metadata supplied by the sample provider, not from assay-based typing. The material from the prospective study consisted of cDNA or gDNA derived from T cells, B-cell-depleted T cells, or PBMCs. The samples were drawn from the first 160 participants of the ongoing ImmuneRACE study and from 1,200 or so subjects provided by 6 global collaborators. A freely available public database, intended as a resource for researchers studying the immune response to SARS-CoV-2, is where the repertoires were released.

The paper as a whole reports these results and caveats: Clinical and demographic metadata were provided uncurated, with the amount varying by source and participant.

The germline V gene (reference sequence) yields SEHNR for CDR1 and FQNEAQ for CDR2. The V and J ends are trimmed by 5 bases and 5 bases, leaving 21 bases between them. Including cysteine and phenylalanine, the CDR3 has 16 amino acids. Solely the CDR3 DNA is kept, with 48 bases framed from the first base. TCRbeta CDR3 regions were amplified from genomic DNA by means of the immunoSEQ Assay, a bias-controlled multiplex PCR. Per the authors' processing: Within the assay, amplification of reference gene primers was used to estimate how many nucleated cells each sample contained. To quantify the absolute abundance of each unique TCRbeta CDR3 rearrangement, sequence reads were collapsed and filtered. For each sample, productive Simpson clonality was calculated as the square root of Simpson's diversity index over productive rearrangements. Imported from immuneACCESS, the table was reduced by TCRdb to in-frame sequences with V and J called. These copies leave out some clones; in studies compared against another copy, an unresolved V gene accounts for under half, and the cause of the remainder is not known. That table is the source of V, J and clone size, and D and trimming were worked out from the DNA. This sample holds nearly 200,000 clones; approximately 80% were observed only once. 20% of the sample is taken by the ten largest.

Collaborating institutions collected whole blood in K2EDTA tubes following their own protocols. Collaborator samples were shipped for TCRbeta analysis as frozen whole blood, isolated PBMCs, or DNA extracted from either sample type. The source of this sequence is a human donor in a cohort sampled during active COVID-19. The chain employs TRBV7-9 and TRBJ1-2; there is no confident call for the D gene. Sequencing input: peripheral blood. The CDR3 in this case is CASSPQFFGSPYGYTF. The DNA sequence is given as TGTGCCAGCAGCCCCCAGTTTTTCGGGTCTCCGTATGGCTACACCTTC.